This entry is about one T cell receptor beta chain. Antigen: not known. The entry originates in a study of CD8 T cells in ankylosing spondylitis. Germline CDR1 reads SQVTM; CDR2 reads ANQGSEA. V shed 3 bases, J shed 7 bases, and the junction held 1 base outside the gene matches. The CDR3 runs to 13 residues. TCRdb recomputed calls from the 5' RACE reads with MiXCR, one row per CDR3 protein. In the table there are 200,000 or so distinct CDR3 sequences, about 18% of which are singletons. Study conclusions and caveats: Clones that were linked to disease were CD8+ and were relatively rare in peripheral blood. Existing reports had already noted some motif variants in reactive arthritis synovial fluid and blood.

Sequencing was carried out using blood, either unsorted or a sorted T cell fraction (not recorded which). The sequence derives from a male donor aged 10-30 years with ankylosing spondylitis or in good health (not recorded which). The rearrangement links TRBV29-1 to TRBJ2-1; TRBD2 aligns across 12 bases. For the CDR3, the DNA is TGCAGCGTTGAGACTAGCGGGAGTAATGAGCAGTTCTTC. Its translation is CSVETSGSNEQFF.